This T cell receptor beta chain stems from a study of a mutant IDH1 vaccine in newly diagnosed glioma. For the study at large: Treated patients comprised around 60% males and approximately 38% females, mean age approximately 42 years. Beforehand, treatment had been radiotherapy, temozolomide, or both; the majority received both.

Whole-study findings and limits: Pseudoprogression appears to have had no connection to changes in top peripheral T cell clonotypes.

Germline CDR1 is MGHRA and CDR2 is YSYEKL. The CDR3 runs 14 residues. Trimming took 2 bases from V and 5 from J, leaving 12 bases between them. TCRdb's copy holds only in-frame clones and misses some; the assay was immunoSEQ multiplex PCR. This table has approximately 52,000 clones, about 80% appearing once. Regarding time point: baseline, week 1 (first vaccination visit). As for treatment: pre-vaccination baseline after standard-of-care therapy. Donors harbored newly found WHO grade 3 or 4 IDH1-mutant, ATRX-lost astrocytomas. This clone was picked up a small number of times. Its antigen is not identified.

V is TRBV4-1 and J is TRBJ1-1; D possibly corresponds to TRBD1 (5 bases). This clonotype was obtained from a woman aged 35 to 49 with glioma. The material was PBMCs, obtained from a glioma patient treated with radiotherapy, temozolomide or both. The CDR3 sequence: CASSQSRVLTEAFF. The CDR3 region has the DNA TGCGCCAGCAGCCAATCCAGGGTACTTACTGAAGCTTTCTTT.